These 27 T cell receptor beta chains were sequenced from one sample in a study of blood T cells in healthy people across ages. For the second PCR, which ran for about 7 to 11 cycles, a sample-barcoded 5' primer and a J-beta primer mix were used. MiXCR, applied by TCRdb to the 5' RACE reads, yields one record per CDR3 protein. The sample shows more than 1,000,000 distinct CDR3 sequences, under 30% of them seen only once. This sample was shared with a second study, whose subject was T cells of mothers and their children.

Sequences were obtained from blood. The receptors here all came from a girl aged 2 to 9 in good health.

The V call is TRBV12-3 or TRBV12-4, the J call TRBJ1-4, with 8 bases aligning to TRBD1. V dropped 10 bases and J dropped 9; count of bases not matched to a gene: 4. CDR3 size: 11 residues. For the CDR3, the DNA is TGTGCCATCCAGGGGGCAAAAAAACTGTTTTTT. Translating gives CAIQGAKKLFF.

CDR3 sequence: CASSGIDGRTWAQYF. In nucleotides, the CDR3 is TGTGCCAGCAGCGGGATCGATGGACGAACGTGGGCGCAGTATTTT. The rearrangement joins TRBV7-6 to TRBJ2-3; D remains unclear. V was clipped by 5 bases and J by 10 bases, with 22 bases between them. CDR3 size: 15 residues. From germline, CDR1 is SGHVS and CDR2 FNYEAQ. The whole variable domain, filled in from reference TRBV7-6 and TRBJ2-3, reads GAGVSQSPRYKVTKRGQDVALRCDPISGHVSLYWYRQALGQGPEFLTYFNYEAQQDKSGLPNDRFSAERPEGSISTLTIQRTEQRDSAMYRCASSGIDGRTWAQYFGPGTRLTVL.

This clonotype occurred a few times. V usage is TRBV20-1 and J usage is TRBJ2-1, with 9 bases that match TRBD1. The V gene end was trimmed by 1 base and the J gene end by 10 bases; junction bases not matched to a gene: 20. In germline, CDR1 is DFQATT, CDR2 SNEGSKA (reference sequence). The CDR3 is 18 residues long. CDR3 amino acids: CSARGRDRALHQTYEQFF. In nucleotides, the CDR3 is TGCAGTGCTAGAGGAAGGGACAGGGCCCTACACCAAACCTACGAGCAGTTCTTC.

This clonotype was observed a few times. The chain is built from TRBV5-1 and TRBJ1-6, with TRBD1 identical over 11 bases. This CDR3 comprises 15 residues. The junction had 7 bases not matched to a gene; V was cut back by 4 bases and J by 10 bases. The germline V gene has CDR1 SGHRS and CDR2 YFSETQ. CDR3 region: CASSADRGLESPLHF. The CDR3 bases are TGCGCCAGCAGCGCGGACAGGGGGCTCGAATCACCCCTCCACTTT.

This clonotype turned up a few times. V usage is TRBV11-2 and J usage is TRBJ2-7, with TRBD2 matching 14 bases. The CDR3 is 15 residues long. Unmatched junction bases numbered 7, after V lost 8 bases and J lost 4 bases. Germline CDR1 is SGHAT and CDR2 is FQNNGV. The CDR3 coding sequence is TGTGCCAGCGGGATCGGGACTAGCGGGAGTTACGAGCAGTACTTC. It translates to CASGIGTSGSYEQYF. The full variable domain, in which reference TRBV11-2 and TRBJ2-7 provide the parts outside the CDR3, is EAGVAQSPRYKIIEKRQSVAFWCNPISGHATLYWYQQILGQGPKLLIQFQNNGVVDDSQLPKDRFSAERLKGVDSTLKIQPAKLEDSAVYLCASGIGTSGSYEQYFGPGTRLTVT.

This clonotype was found a few times. The J gene is TRBJ1-1, the V gene TRBV9; possibly TRBD1 for D (6 bases). The CDR3 runs to 14 residues. With 3 bases removed from V and 0 bases from J, the gap between germline ends came to 9 bases. Per the germline V gene, CDR1 is SGDLS and CDR2 is YYNGEE. The CDR3 here is CASSGGQLNTEAFF. The DNA for the CDR3 is TGTGCCAGCAGCGGCGGACAGTTGAACACTGAAGCTTTCTTT.

The rearrangement links TRBV20-1 to TRBJ2-5; TRBD2 aligns across 12 bases. Trimming removed 3 bases from V and 5 bases from J; junction bases left unmatched: 10. Germline CDR1 is DFQATT and CDR2 is SNEGSKA (reference sequence). The CDR3 extends over 16 amino acids. In DNA form, the CDR3 reads TGCAGTGCTAGTCGGCCTAGCGGGAGGGCCGTTGAGACCCAGTACTTC. It encodes CSASRPSGRAVETQYF.

This clonotype came up a few times. The chain has TRBV20-1 and TRBJ2-1, with D hard to call. The CDR3 covers 13 residues. V dropped 1 base and J dropped 5 bases, with 9 bases sitting between them. Per germline, CDR1 DFQATT and CDR2 SNEGSKA (reference sequence). Written as DNA, the CDR3 is TGCAGTGCTAGAGTTTTAGCCCACAATGAGCAGTTCTTC. Its translation is CSARVLAHNEQFF.

The V and J genes are TRBV28 and TRBJ2-3, with no clear D. The closer fit of TRBJ1-5 to the DNA end suggests the J call may be wrong. The CDR3 totals 15 residues. From germline, CDR1 is MDHEN and CDR2 SYDVKM. The CDR3 DNA sequence: TGTGCCAGCAGTGAGACGGGCTTACTCACAGATACGCAGCATTTT. Amino acid sequence: CASSETGLLTDTQHF.

This clonotype was detected only a few times. V usage is TRBV28 and J usage is TRBJ2-7; D is undetermined. Germline loops: CDR1 MDHEN, CDR2 SYDVKM. There are 13 residues in the CDR3. Trimming removed 2 bases from V and 4 bases from J, with 9 bases in between. The CDR3 nucleotides are TGTGCCAGCAGTTTAATTACGAGGTACGAGCAGTACTTC. It specifies CASSLITRYEQYF.

The chain combines TRBV10-3 with TRBJ2-2; D may be TRBD1 (6 bases). The CDR3 is 15 residues long. The V end was cut by 2 bases, the J end by 4 bases, with 11 bases between. In germline, CDR1 is ENHRY, CDR2 SYGVKD. The CDR3: CAISEVGGPTGELFF. CDR3 in DNA: TGTGCCATCAGTGAGGTTGGGGGCCCCACCGGGGAGCTGTTTTTT.

The genes are TRBV29-1 and TRBJ2-1, with D perhaps TRBD2 (6 bases). This CDR3 is built from 14 residues. CDR1 is SQVTM, CDR2 ANQGSEA, per germline. V shed 7 bases and J shed 5 bases, with 18 bases lying between them. Written as DNA, the CDR3 is TGCAGCGCTGGAGCGGGCCTCTATAACAATGAGCAGTTCTTC. Amino acid sequence: CSAGAGLYNNEQFF.

The CDR3 nucleotides are TGCGCCAGCAGCCAAGAAGGGGGGGGGATCTACGAGCAGTACTTC. This sequence encodes CASSQEGGGIYEQYF. The chain employs TRBV4-1 and TRBJ2-7, with D possibly matching TRBD2 (7 bases). Trimming shortened V by 0 bases and J by 3 bases, and 12 bases separated the two germline ends. This CDR3 contains 15 residues. Germline V gives CDR1 MGHRA, CDR2 YSYEKL.

This clonotype was detected only a few times. This chain links TRBV25-1 with TRBJ2-7, with D perhaps TRBD1 (5 bases). Germline CDR1 is MGHDK and CDR2 is SYGVNS. The V end was cut by 4 bases, the J end by 5 bases, with 15 bases between. There are 14 residues in the CDR3. The DNA of the CDR3 is TGTGCCAGCAGTGGGTACCAGGGTATCCACGAGCAGTACTTC. It yields the protein CASSGYQGIHEQYF.

This rearrangement joins TRBV28 to TRBJ2-5; TRBD1 agrees at 7 bases. The J call could be wrong; TRBJ2-7 is a better fit for the DNA end. Germline V lookup: CDR1 MDHEN, CDR2 SYDVKM. The CDR3 has 16 residues. Written as DNA, the CDR3 is TGTGCCAGCAGTTTATTTCTCCTCCGGACAGGCTACGAGCAGTACTTC. Its protein product is CASSLFLLRTGYEQYF.

This clonotype was seen only a few times. The CDR3 region has the DNA TGCGCCAGCAGCCTTACCTCCCTAAGACAGGGGGTCGAGTCACCCCTCCACTTT. Translating gives CASSLTSLRQGVESPLHF. The rearrangement joins TRBV4-1 to TRBJ1-6; the match to TRBD1 covers 9 bases. V gave up 4 bases and J gave up 10 bases; unmatched junction bases: 17. Germline loops: CDR1 MGHRA, CDR2 YSYEKL. This CDR3 spans 18 amino acids.

J is TRBJ2-1 and V is TRBV6-1, with unresolved D. The germline V gene encodes CDR1 MNHNS and CDR2 SASEGT. Trimming took off 4 bases at V and 9 bases at J, with 10 bases between the two ends. The CDR3 is 12 amino acids. The DNA for the CDR3 is TGTGCCAGCAGTGCCCGATACTCTGAGCAGTTCTTC. This codes for CASSARYSEQFF.

This clonotype was picked up a small number of times. The V call is TRBV29-1, the J call TRBJ2-5, with D perhaps TRBD1 or TRBD2 (5 bases each). Trimming stripped 6 bases from V and 5 bases from J, with 16 bases between. The CDR3 loop spans 13 amino acids. The germline V gene has CDR1 SQVTM and CDR2 ANQGSEA. CDR3 loop: CSVGMGVGETQYF. The CDR3 DNA follows: TGCAGCGTCGGTATGGGGGTGGGGGAGACCCAGTACTTC.

The V and J genes are TRBV9 and TRBJ1-5; TRBD1 might be the D (5 bases). The germline gives CDR1 SGDLS, CDR2 YYNGEE. The CDR3 spans 15 residues. V was pared by 4 bases and J by 7 bases, with 18 bases between. DNA of the CDR3: TGTGCCAGCAGCCCTGCCTCGGGAGGGGCACAGCCCCAGCATTTT. Translated, it gives CASSPASGGAQPQHF.

In this sample, this clonotype turned up a few times. V gene TRBV7-3 combines with J gene TRBJ2-2, with D possibly matching TRBD1 (5 bases). Germline V CDR1 and CDR2: SGHTA, FQGTGA. The CDR3 has 13 amino acids. Trimming cost V 5 bases and J 8 bases, with 12 bases left between them. CDR3 sequence reads: CASSTTGAGELFF. In nucleotides, the CDR3 is TGTGCCAGCAGCACAACAGGAGCTGGGGAGCTGTTTTTT.

The chain combines TRBV6-6 with TRBJ2-2; D assignment may be TRBD1 or TRBD2 (6 bases each). The germline V and J ends were trimmed by 2 bases and 7 bases, with 17 bases remaining between them. CDR1 is MNHNY and CDR2 is SVGAGI in the germline V gene (reference sequence). There are 16 residues in the CDR3. The CDR3 region is CASSYTLQGGGGELFF. The CDR3 bases are TGTGCCAGCAGTTACACGTTACAGGGAGGCGGCGGGGAGCTGTTTTTT.

The chain carries TRBV4-2 and TRBJ2-4; 12 bases agree with TRBD2. This CDR3 region has 16 residues. The germline gives CDR1 LGHNA, CDR2 YNFKEQ. The V segment lost 7 bases and the J segment 0 bases; nucleotides outside the gene matches: 4. The CDR3 nucleotides are TGTGCCAGCACCAGACTAGCGGGAGTAGCCAAAAACATTCAGTACTTC. Translated: CASTRLAGVAKNIQYF.

The chain joins TRBV25-1 to TRBJ2-7, with TRBD1 matching over 10 bases. Trimming cost V 4 bases and J 3 bases; bases outside gene matches: 12. The V gene's germline CDR1 is MGHDK and CDR2 SYGVNS. The CDR3 runs 17 residues. CDR3 in DNA: TGTGCCAGCAGTGCATCTATGGGACAGGGGACCTTCTACGAGCAGTACTTC. This sequence encodes CASSASMGQGTFYEQYF.

The chain has TRBV20-1 and TRBJ2-5, with a tentative D call TRBD1 (6 bases). The V end lost 1 base, the J end lost 3 bases, and 15 bases lay between the germline ends. CDR3 length: 15 amino acids. Germline CDR1 reads DFQATT; CDR2 reads SNEGSKA (reference sequence). The CDR3 protein is CSARVGGGLEETQYF. The CDR3 DNA reads TGCAGTGCTAGAGTAGGTGGGGGCCTCGAAGAGACCCAGTACTTC.

The gene calls are TRBV12-3 or TRBV12-4 and TRBJ1-5; the D gene is possibly TRBD1 (5 bases). V was shortened by 3 bases and J by 4 bases, with 22 bases between the two germline ends. The CDR3 runs 18 residues. The CDR3 nucleotides read TGTGCCAGCAGTTTGGGGTTCGGAGGGACTATAGTTAATCAGCCCCAGCATTTT. Its translation is CASSLGFGGTIVNQPQHF.

This clonotype showed up just a few times. The chain recombines TRBV6-1 with TRBJ2-5, with 14 bases identical to TRBD2. The CDR3 totals 17 residues. Germline CDR1 reads MNHNS; CDR2 reads SASEGT. Germline trimming cut 5 bases from V and 5 bases from J; bases unmatched to any gene: 10. CDR3 protein: CASSPPGLAGEEETQYF. As DNA, the CDR3 is TGTGCCAGCAGTCCACCGGGACTAGCGGGAGAGGAGGAGACCCAGTACTTC.

This clonotype was seen more than once but under ten times. This chain connects TRBV20-1 to TRBJ2-7; 7 nucleotides agree with TRBD2. J gave up 3 bases and V 2 bases, and 22 bases lay outside the gene matches. The CDR3 has 19 amino acids. Per the germline V gene, CDR1 is DFQATT and CDR2 is SNEGSKA (reference sequence). CDR3 coding DNA: TGCAGTGCTAGAAAGAGATCAACCAGCGGGGACTATCCTTACTACGAGCAGTACTTC. It translates to CSARKRSTSGDYPYYEQYF.